This T cell receptor (beta chain) was captured by sequencing in a study of blood T cell repertoires in COVID-19. Across the study: Acute-phase and convalescent COVID-19 samples originated in the United States, Italy and Spain.

In the original workflow: The authors estimated nucleated cell counts from reference gene primer amplification. The method was immunoSEQ multiplex PCR; TCRdb's version includes in-frame clones alone and lacks a portion of them. The V and J calls and clone size were taken over from that table, and D and trimming were inferred from the DNA. Of under 40,000 clones listed, about nine tenths were seen once; the top ten hold about 9.5%. With 5 bases removed from V and 0 bases from J, the gap between germline ends came to 14 bases. Germline V gives CDR1 ENHRY, CDR2 SYGVKD. This CDR3 comprises 15 residues. Sequencing was performed on peripheral blood. This TCR derives from a man older than 75 with active COVID-19. The rearrangement uses TRBV10-3 and TRBJ2-7, with a weak D call TRBD1 (5 bases). CDR3 DNA sequence: TGTGCCATCAGTCAGGGTCCTTCCCTCTCCTACGAGCAGTACTTC. Encoded protein: CAISQGPSLSYEQYF.